These 28 T cell receptor beta chains were sequenced from one sample in a study of T cell responses to AZD1222 COVID-19 vaccine. Data came from immunoSEQ multiplex PCR; TCRdb stores just in-frame clones and leaves some out. The sample lists 90,000 to 120,000 clones; approximately 92% were seen once. The sample in question was peripheral blood, obtained 28 days after the second AZD1222 dose. The receptors originated from an adult who received the AZD1222 COVID-19 vaccine.

This chain connects TRBV15 to TRBJ1-5; 10 bases are shared with TRBD1. CDR1 and CDR2 from the germline V gene are LNHNV and YYDKDF (reference sequence). The V and J ends lost 5 bases and 5 bases, in that order; junction bases with no gene match: 6. There are 15 residues in the CDR3. The DNA for the CDR3 is TGTGCCACCAGCCGTAGACAGGGGGCTCATCAGCCCCAGCATTTT. The encoded protein is CATSRRQGAHQPQHF.

The chain uses TRBV5-1 and TRBJ2-2; D might be TRBD1 (7 bases). V lost 4 bases to trimming and J lost 2 bases, with 15 bases between them. CDR3 length equals 16 residues. CDR1 and CDR2 from the germline V gene are SGHRS and YFSETQ. As DNA, the CDR3 is TGCGCCAGCAGCCCGGCAGGAGGGGGCAACACCGGGGAGCTGTTTTTT. Its protein is CASSPAGGGNTGELFF.

This chain uses TRBV6-2 or TRBV6-3 with TRBJ2-7; D unresolved. The V end was cut by 2 bases, the J end by 3 bases, with 11 bases between. The germline CDR1 and CDR2 sequences are MNHEY and SVGEGT. This CDR3 spans 14 amino acids. The CDR3 region is CASSYVGSHYEQYF. For the CDR3, the DNA is TGTGCCAGCAGTTACGTTGGCTCCCACTACGAGCAGTACTTC.

The V gene is TRBV6-4, the J gene TRBJ1-4; D gene unclear. Germline CDR1 is MRHNA and CDR2 is SNTAGT. V was trimmed by 9 bases and J by 0 bases, leaving 8 bases between them. CDR3 size: 13 residues. CDR3 loop: CASLYATNEKLFF. The CDR3, as DNA: TGTGCCAGTCTCTATGCAACTAATGAAAAACTGTTTTTT.

The DNA of the CDR3 is TGTGCCAGCAGCTTAGTGGGACTAGCGGGAGTGGCCAAAAACATTCAGTACTTC. It encodes CASSLVGLAGVAKNIQYF. The rearrangement links TRBV7-2 to TRBJ2-4, with 14 bases lining up with TRBD2. The CDR3 totals 18 residues. Trimming cost V 1 base and J 1 base; bases outside gene matches: 3. Germline CDR1 SGHTA, CDR2 FQGNSA.

The chain carries TRBV19 and TRBJ1-4, with TRBD1 as a possible D gene (6 bases). Trimming left V 2 bases short and J 0 bases short, with 10 bases between. The CDR3 length is 16 residues. CDR1 and CDR2 from the germline V gene are LNHDA and SQIVND (reference sequence). As DNA, the CDR3 is TGTGCCAGTAGTATATGGGGGGCCTCAACTAATGAAAAACTGTTTTTT. It translates to CASSIWGASTNEKLFF.

This chain connects TRBV19 to TRBJ2-7; 9 positions agree with TRBD1. The trim removed 6 bases at V and 1 base at J, leaving 7 bases unmatched. Germline assignment: CDR1 LNHDA and CDR2 SQIVND (reference sequence). This CDR3 comprises 15 residues. The DNA of the CDR3 is TGTGCCAGTAGCAACGGACAGGGGCGATCCTACGAGCAGTACTTC. Translation: CASSNGQGRSYEQYF.

The rearrangement joins TRBV5-1 to TRBJ2-3; 8 bases fit TRBD1. The CDR3 runs to 15 residues. With V trimmed by 4 bases and J by 4 bases, 8 bases remained unmatched. CDR1 and CDR2 (germline): SGHRS, YFSETQ. The CDR3 DNA reads TGCGCCAGCAGCCCCGGGACAGGTAGGGCAGATACGCAGTATTTT. It specifies CASSPGTGRADTQYF.

The DNA for the CDR3 is TGTGCCAGCAGTTACGGGTCAGGGGGTCAGCCCCAGCATTTT. Translation: CASSYGSGGQPQHF. This chain uses TRBV6-5 with TRBJ1-5; the match to TRBD1 covers 7 bases. Germline lookup yields CDR1 MNHEY and CDR2 SVGAGI. The CDR3 consists of 14 residues. J gave up 6 bases and V 2 bases, and 4 bases lay outside the gene matches.

The chain carries TRBV5-5 and TRBJ1-5, with D possibly matching TRBD1 (5 bases). There are 14 residues in the CDR3. CDR1 and CDR2 from the germline V gene are SGHKS and YYEKEE (reference sequence). V lost 4 bases and J 0 bases, leaving 8 bases between the germline ends. The CDR3 nucleotides are TGTGCCAGCAGCGTGACAGATAGCAATCAGCCCCAGCATTTT. Residues: CASSVTDSNQPQHF.

This chain joins TRBV5-1 and TRBJ2-2; 8 positions match TRBD2. With V trimmed by 2 bases and J by 4 bases, 7 bases remained unmatched. The CDR3 has 16 residues. Germline V gene data show CDR1 as SGHRS and CDR2 as YFSETQ. The CDR3 protein is CASSFLTGGGTGELFF. In nucleotides, the CDR3 is TGCGCCAGCAGCTTCCTCACGGGAGGGGGCACCGGGGAGCTGTTTTTT. Full variable domain (outside the CDR3, taken from reference TRBV5-1 and TRBJ2-2): KAGVTQTPRYLIKTRGQQVTLSCSPISGHRSVSWYQQTPGQGLQFLFEYFSETQRNKGNFPGRFSGRQFSNSRSEMNVSTLELGDSALYLCASSFLTGGGTGELFFGEGSRLTVL.

The gene calls are TRBV6-6 and TRBJ1-3, with TRBD1 matching over 7 bases. The V gene end was trimmed by 5 bases and the J gene end by 0 bases; junction bases not matched to a gene: 4. Germline-derived CDR1 and CDR2 are MNHNY and SVGAGI (reference sequence). CDR3 length: 15 amino acids. Written as DNA, the CDR3 is TGTGCCAGCAGTCCTACAGGGGTCTCTGGAAACACCATATATTTT. Protein product: CASSPTGVSGNTIYF.

The rearrangement links TRBV6-1 to TRBJ2-5, with 8 bases matching TRBD1. The CDR3 has 17 amino acids. Looked up from germline, CDR1 is MNHNS and CDR2 is SASEGT. Trimming took 1 base from V and 2 from J; bases not matched to a gene: 9. CDR3 nucleotides: TGTGCCAGCAGTGAAGGGACAGGGCTAGGTTGGCAAGAGACCCAGTACTTC. Protein product: CASSEGTGLGWQETQYF.

The V call is TRBV10-3, the J call TRBJ1-2; D is undetermined. Trimming removed 3 bases at V and 7 bases at J, with 6 bases between. This CDR3 is built from 11 residues. CDR1 and CDR2 (germline): ENHRY, SYGVKD. The CDR3 coding sequence is TGTGCCATCAGTGATTTGGGTGGCTACACCTTC. The encoded protein is CAISDLGGYTF.

There are a few counts of this clone. The chain employs TRBV28 and TRBJ2-1, with 9 positions matching TRBD2. Trimming cost V 4 bases and J 7 bases; bases outside gene matches: 11. The CDR3 runs to 16 residues. Germline V CDR1 and CDR2: MDHEN, SYDVKM. The CDR3 region is CASSSLAGDVFNEQFF. For the CDR3, the DNA is TGTGCCAGCAGTTCCTTAGCGGGAGACGTTTTTAATGAGCAGTTCTTC.

The CDR3 DNA follows: TGTGCCAGCCGGGTCCCAGGTTCCTACGAGCAGTACTTC. Protein product: CASRVPGSYEQYF. V gene TRBV2 combines with J gene TRBJ2-7; D uncertain. Germline V CDR1 and CDR2: SNHLY, FYNNEI. The CDR3 is 13 amino acids. Trimming left V 8 bases short and J 1 base short, with 12 bases between.

The V gene is TRBV5-1, the J gene TRBJ1-2, with D perhaps matching TRBD1 (5 bases). CDR1 is SGHRS, CDR2 YFSETQ, per germline. This CDR3 is 15 amino acids long. Between the trimmed V and J ends, which lost 6 bases and 0 bases, there was a span of 15 bases. The CDR3 spells CASTWDQAANYGYTF. Here the CDR3 DNA reads TGCGCCAGCACCTGGGACCAGGCAGCTAACTATGGCTACACCTTC.

This clone was recorded a few times. The gene calls are TRBV6-5 and TRBJ2-2; 9 nucleotides agree with TRBD1. Trimming cost V 4 bases and J 1 base; bases outside gene matches: 1. In germline, CDR1 is MNHEY, CDR2 SVGAGI. This CDR3 is 15 amino acids long. In DNA form, the CDR3 reads TGTGCCAGCAGTTGGGGACAGGGGAACACCGGGGAGCTGTTTTTT. This codes for CASSWGQGNTGELFF.

The V gene is TRBV30, the J gene TRBJ2-7, with 8 nucleotides matching TRBD1. V dropped 0 bases and J dropped 5; count of bases not matched to a gene: 6. Germline V gene lookup returns CDR1 GTSNPN and CDR2 SVGIG (reference sequence). The CDR3 is made up of 14 amino acids. CDR3 DNA: TGTGCCTGGAGTGTGGTCGGGACAGGCGACGAGCAGTACTTC. This codes for CAWSVVGTGDEQYF.

The chain has TRBV27 and TRBJ2-7; possible D gene TRBD2, 6 bases. This CDR3 region has 13 residues. The V end lost 7 bases, the J end lost 4 bases, and 14 bases lay between the germline ends. Germline lookup yields CDR1 MNHEY and CDR2 SMNVEV (reference sequence). CDR3 in amino acids: CASIRGTAYEQYF. CDR3 DNA: TGTGCCAGCATCCGGGGGACGGCTTACGAGCAGTACTTC.

The chain has TRBV9 and TRBJ2-1; possibly TRBD2 for D (6 bases). The CDR3 is 15 amino acids. Trimming pared 1 base from V and 4 bases from J, leaving 12 bases between. The germline V gene encodes CDR1 SGDLS and CDR2 YYNGEE. CDR3 DNA sequence: TGTGCCAGCAGCGTACGCTCTAGCGAATACAATGAGCAGTTCTTC. Translated, it gives CASSVRSSEYNEQFF.

This chain links TRBV5-8 with TRBJ2-7, with D tentatively TRBD1 (6 bases). The ends were cut back, 1 base at V and 6 bases at J, with 14 bases in the middle. The CDR3 consists of 14 residues. Germline loops: CDR1 SGHTS, CDR2 YDEGEE. The CDR3: CASSLLSGAGEQYF. The DNA for the CDR3 is TGTGCCAGCAGCTTGCTGTCAGGGGCGGGCGAGCAGTACTTC.

The V call is TRBV7-3, the J call TRBJ2-1, with a tentative D call TRBD2 (6 bases). Trimming stripped 6 bases from V and 10 bases from J, with 25 bases between. This CDR3 comprises 16 residues. CDR1 and CDR2 from the germline V gene are SGHTA and FQGTGA. The DNA of the CDR3 is TGTGCCAGCAGTCCCTCGGTGCCAGCGGGCGGAGGGGAGCAGTTCTTC. Translating gives CASSPSVPAGGGEQFF.

The chain combines TRBV28 with TRBJ1-6; the D gene is possibly TRBD1 (5 bases). CDR3 length: 15 amino acids. The ends were cut back, 6 bases at V and 7 bases at J, with 16 bases in the middle. Germline CDR1 and CDR2: MDHEN and SYDVKM. In DNA, the CDR3 is TGTGCCAGCAGCCAAGGACACGGTTTAAATTCACCCCTCCACTTT. Translating it yields CASSQGHGLNSPLHF.

The chain links TRBV7-3 to TRBJ2-3; no clear D. V dropped 0 bases and J dropped 4 bases, with 8 bases sitting between them. CDR3 length: 14 amino acids. The germline V gene encodes CDR1 SGHTA and CDR2 FQGTGA. DNA of the CDR3: TGTGCCAGCAGCTTAACTGGAAGTGCAGATACGCAGTATTTT. This sequence encodes CASSLTGSADTQYF. Together with reference TRBV7-3 and TRBJ2-3, the CDR3 gives the full variable domain: GAGVSQTPSNKVTEKGKYVELRCDPISGHTALYWYRQSLGQGPEFLIYFQGTGAADDSGLPNDRFFAVRPEGSVSTLKIQRTERGDSAVYLCASSLTGSADTQYFGPGTRLTVL.

V usage is TRBV4-3 and J usage is TRBJ1-5; D is undetermined. CDR3 length: 15 residues. V was shortened by 0 bases and J by 1 base, with 7 bases between the two germline ends. CDR1 and CDR2 (germline): LGHNA, YSLEER. The CDR3 sequence: CASSQDMLSNQPQHF. The CDR3 region has the DNA TGCGCCAGCAGCCAAGATATGCTCAGCAATCAGCCCCAGCATTTT.

The chain has TRBV19 and TRBJ1-1; TRBD1 agrees at 9 bases. With 7 bases clipped from V and 5 bases from J, the junction kept 8 bases outside the gene matches. Germline CDR1 is LNHDA and CDR2 is SQIVND (reference sequence). The CDR3 covers 14 residues. This CDR3 is CASTLDRGRTEAFF. The CDR3 DNA is TGTGCCAGTACCCTCGACAGGGGGAGGACTGAAGCTTTCTTT.

The chain carries TRBV27 and TRBJ2-7; tentatively, D is TRBD2 (5 bases). V was cut by 5 bases and J by 0 bases, with 11 bases left in between. The CDR3 contains 14 residues. Germline V lookup: CDR1 MNHEY, CDR2 SMNVEV (reference sequence). The CDR3 spells CASSPRGSSYEQYF. The CDR3 region has the DNA TGTGCCAGCAGTCCCCGAGGGAGCTCCTACGAGCAGTACTTC.